This section outlines one T cell receptor beta chain sequence together with its context. The data belong to a study of cytomegalovirus exposure and HLA in healthy donors. The CDR3 runs 14 residues. From germline, CDR1 is LNHDA and CDR2 SQIVND (reference sequence). V lost 4 bases to trimming and J lost 3 bases, with 10 bases between them. The PCR had 60 Vbeta and 13 Jbeta primers. Only in-frame clones appear in the TCRdb table, and some are missing; sequencing was by immunoSEQ multiplex PCR. The sample shows about 110,000 clones, about 70% of them seen only once. This chain connects TRBV19 to TRBJ2-1, with TRBD2 as a possible D gene (5 bases). The sequence was collected from a woman aged 40 to 55 in good health and CMV-seronegative. Sequencing was carried out using PBMCs. The CDR3 nucleotides are TGTGCCAGTAGTAGGCTAGCAGTCTACAATGAGCAGTTCTTC. Its translation is CASSRLAVYNEQFF. The complete variable domain, with remaining parts taken from reference TRBV19 and TRBJ2-1, reads DGGITQSPKYLFRKEGQNVTLSCEQNLNHDAMYWYRQDPGQGLRLIYYSQIVNDFQKGDIAEGYSVSREKKESFPLTVTSAQKNPTAFYLCASSRLAVYNEQFFGPGTRLTVL.